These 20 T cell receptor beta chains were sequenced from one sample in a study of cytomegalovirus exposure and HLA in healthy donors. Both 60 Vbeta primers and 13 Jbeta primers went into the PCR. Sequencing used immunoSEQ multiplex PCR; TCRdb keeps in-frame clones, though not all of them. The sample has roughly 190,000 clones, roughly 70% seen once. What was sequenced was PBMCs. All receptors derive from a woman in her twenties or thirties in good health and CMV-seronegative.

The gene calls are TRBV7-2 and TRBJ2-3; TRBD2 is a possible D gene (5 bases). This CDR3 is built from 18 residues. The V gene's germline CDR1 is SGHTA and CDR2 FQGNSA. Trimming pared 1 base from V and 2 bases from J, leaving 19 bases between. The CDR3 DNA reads TGTGCCAGCAGCTTAGTGCGGTTCTCGATTAGCGACACAGATACGCAGTATTTT. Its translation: CASSLVRFSISDTDTQYF.

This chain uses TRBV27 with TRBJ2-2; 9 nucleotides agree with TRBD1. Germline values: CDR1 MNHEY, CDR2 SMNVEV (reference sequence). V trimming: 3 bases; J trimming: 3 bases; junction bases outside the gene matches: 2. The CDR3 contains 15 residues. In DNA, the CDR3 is TGTGCCAGCAGTTTGGGGACAGGGCACACCGGGGAGCTGTTTTTT. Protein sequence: CASSLGTGHTGELFF.

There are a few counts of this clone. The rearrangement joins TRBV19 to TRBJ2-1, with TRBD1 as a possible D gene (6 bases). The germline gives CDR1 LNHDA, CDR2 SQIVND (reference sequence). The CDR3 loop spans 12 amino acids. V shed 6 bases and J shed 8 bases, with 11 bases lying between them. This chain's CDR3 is CASSTGSYEQFF. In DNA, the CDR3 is TGTGCCAGTAGCACAGGGAGCTATGAGCAGTTCTTC.

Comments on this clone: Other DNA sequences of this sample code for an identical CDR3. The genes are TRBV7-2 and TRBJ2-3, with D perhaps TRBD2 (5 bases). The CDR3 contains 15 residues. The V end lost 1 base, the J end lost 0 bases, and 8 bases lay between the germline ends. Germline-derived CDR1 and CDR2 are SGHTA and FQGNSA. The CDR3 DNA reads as TGTGCCAGCAGCTTAGACGGCGGGAGCACAGATACGCAGTATTTT. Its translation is CASSLDGGSTDTQYF.

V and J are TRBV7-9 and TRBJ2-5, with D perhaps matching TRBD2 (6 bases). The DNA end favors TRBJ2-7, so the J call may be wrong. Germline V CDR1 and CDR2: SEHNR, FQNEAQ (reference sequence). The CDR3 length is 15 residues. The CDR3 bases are TGTGCCAGCAGCCGGGACTTCGCCACCTTCTACGAGCAGTACTTC. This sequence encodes CASSRDFATFYEQYF.

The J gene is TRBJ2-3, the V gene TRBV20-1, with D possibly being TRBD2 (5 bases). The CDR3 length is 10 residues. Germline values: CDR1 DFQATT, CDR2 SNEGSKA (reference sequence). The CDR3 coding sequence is TGCAGCCCTACGGGGGATACGCAGTATTTT. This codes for CSPTGDTQYF.

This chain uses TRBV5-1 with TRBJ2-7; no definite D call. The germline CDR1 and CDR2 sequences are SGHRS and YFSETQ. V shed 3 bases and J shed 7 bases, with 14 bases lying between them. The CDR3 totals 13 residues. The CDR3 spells CASSYQEDREQYF. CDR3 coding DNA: TGCGCCAGCAGCTATCAAGAGGATCGGGAGCAGTACTTC.

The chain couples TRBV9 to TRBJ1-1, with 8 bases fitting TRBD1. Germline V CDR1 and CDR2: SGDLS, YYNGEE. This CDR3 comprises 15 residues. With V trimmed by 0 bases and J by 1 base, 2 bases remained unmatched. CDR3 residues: CASSVVGQGNTEAFF. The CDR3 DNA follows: TGTGCCAGCAGCGTAGTTGGACAGGGGAACACTGAAGCTTTCTTT.

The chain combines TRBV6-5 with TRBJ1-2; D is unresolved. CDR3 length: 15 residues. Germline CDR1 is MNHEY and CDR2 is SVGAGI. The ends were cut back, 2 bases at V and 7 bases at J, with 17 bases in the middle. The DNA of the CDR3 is TGTGCCAGCAGTTACACGCGGGTAGTAATTAGTGGCTACACCTTC. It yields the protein CASSYTRVVISGYTF.

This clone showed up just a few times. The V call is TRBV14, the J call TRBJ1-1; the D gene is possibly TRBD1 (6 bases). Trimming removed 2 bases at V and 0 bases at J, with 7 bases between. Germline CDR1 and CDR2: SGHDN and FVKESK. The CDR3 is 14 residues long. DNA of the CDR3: TGTGCCAGCAGCCAAAACAGGGTGAACACTGAAGCTTTCTTT. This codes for CASSQNRVNTEAFF.

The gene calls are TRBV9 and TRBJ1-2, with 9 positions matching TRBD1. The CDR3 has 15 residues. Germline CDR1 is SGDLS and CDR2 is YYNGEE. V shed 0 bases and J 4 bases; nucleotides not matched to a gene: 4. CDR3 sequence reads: CASSVDPTGGYGYTF. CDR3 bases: TGTGCCAGCAGCGTAGACCCGACAGGGGGCTATGGCTACACCTTC.

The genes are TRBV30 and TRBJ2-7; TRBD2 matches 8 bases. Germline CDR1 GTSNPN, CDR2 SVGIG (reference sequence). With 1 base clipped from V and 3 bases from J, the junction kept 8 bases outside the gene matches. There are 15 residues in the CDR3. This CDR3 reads CAWSAPTSGNYEQYF. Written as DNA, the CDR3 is TGTGCCTGGAGTGCCCCCACTAGCGGCAACTACGAGCAGTACTTC.

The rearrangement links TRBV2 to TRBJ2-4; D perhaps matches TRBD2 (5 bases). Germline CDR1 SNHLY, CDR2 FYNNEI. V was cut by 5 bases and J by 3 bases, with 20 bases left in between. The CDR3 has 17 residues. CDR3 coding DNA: TGTGCCAGCAGTCCCTCCCTTCTATGGGCGGGCAAAAACATTCAGTACTTC. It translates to CASSPSLLWAGKNIQYF.

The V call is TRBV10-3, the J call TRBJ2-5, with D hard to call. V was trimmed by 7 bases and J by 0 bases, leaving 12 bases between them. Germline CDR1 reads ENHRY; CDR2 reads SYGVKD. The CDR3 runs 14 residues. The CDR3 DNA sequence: TGTGCCATCATGGGTTCCACAGACCAAGAGACCCAGTACTTC. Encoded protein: CAIMGSTDQETQYF.

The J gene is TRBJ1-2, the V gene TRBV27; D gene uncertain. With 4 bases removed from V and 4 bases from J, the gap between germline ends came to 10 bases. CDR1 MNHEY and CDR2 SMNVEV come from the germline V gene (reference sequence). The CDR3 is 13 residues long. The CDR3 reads CASSSSESYGYTF. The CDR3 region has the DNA TGTGCCAGCAGTTCCTCGGAGAGCTATGGCTACACCTTC.

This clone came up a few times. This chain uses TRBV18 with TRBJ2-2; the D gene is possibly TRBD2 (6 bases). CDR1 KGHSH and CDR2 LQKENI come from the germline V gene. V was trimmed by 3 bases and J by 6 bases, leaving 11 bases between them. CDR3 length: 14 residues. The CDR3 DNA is TGTGCCAGCTCACCGGGGGGAACGGCCGGGGAGCTGTTTTTT. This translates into CASSPGGTAGELFF.

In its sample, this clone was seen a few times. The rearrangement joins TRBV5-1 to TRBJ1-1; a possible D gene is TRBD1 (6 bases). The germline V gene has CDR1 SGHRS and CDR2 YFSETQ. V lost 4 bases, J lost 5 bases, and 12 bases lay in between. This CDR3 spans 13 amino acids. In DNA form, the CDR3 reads TGCGCCAGCAGCCCCGGGGGGCTAACTGAAGCTTTCTTT. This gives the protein CASSPGGLTEAFF.

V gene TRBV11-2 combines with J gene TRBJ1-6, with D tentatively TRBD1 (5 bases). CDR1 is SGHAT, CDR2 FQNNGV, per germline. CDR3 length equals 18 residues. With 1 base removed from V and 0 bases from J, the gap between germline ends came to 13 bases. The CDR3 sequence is CASSLGEQESSYNSPLHF. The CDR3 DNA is TGTGCCAGCAGCTTAGGAGAACAGGAAAGCTCCTATAATTCACCCCTCCACTTT.

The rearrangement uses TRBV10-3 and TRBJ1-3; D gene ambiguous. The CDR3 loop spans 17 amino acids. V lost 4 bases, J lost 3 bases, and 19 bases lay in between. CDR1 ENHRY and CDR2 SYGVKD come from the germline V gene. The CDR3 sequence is CAISVRGREWGGNTIYF. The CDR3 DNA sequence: TGTGCCATCAGTGTCCGTGGGCGGGAATGGGGTGGAAACACCATATATTTT.

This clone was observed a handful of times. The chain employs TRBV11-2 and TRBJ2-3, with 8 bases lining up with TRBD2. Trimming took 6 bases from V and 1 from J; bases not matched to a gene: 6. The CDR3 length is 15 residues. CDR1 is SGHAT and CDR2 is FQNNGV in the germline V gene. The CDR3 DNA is TGTGCCAGCAGGGGTAGCGGGGTCCGCACAGATACGCAGTATTTT. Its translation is CASRGSGVRTDTQYF.